The rows below give T cell receptor beta chains drawn from one sample of a study of blood T cell repertoires in COVID-19. Using immunoSEQ multiplex PCR, the repertoire was profiled, and TCRdb retains in-frame clones only, with some absent. The sample consists of approximately 250,000 clones, 83% of them appearing once. Material: peripheral blood. The origin of the receptors is a human donor in a cohort sampled during active COVID-19. Each CDR3 is given with its conserved first and last residue. Each record gives: J gene, clone size, V gene, D gene, CDR3 DNA, CDR3 protein. D genes are given only for firm matches. Clone size is given for some rows only: seen once, a few or many times, or a class if the clone is expanded.

j_call: TRBJ2-7
clone_size: -
v_call: TRBV6-5
d_call: -
cdr3_nt: TGTGCCAGCAGGGCCGGGAACCTCTACGAGCAGTACTTC
cdr3_aa: CASRAGNLYEQYF

j_call: TRBJ1-1
clone_size: -
v_call: TRBV30
d_call: -
cdr3_nt: TGTGCCTGGAGGCGGTCTGCGGGCACTGAAGCTTTCTTT
cdr3_aa: CAWRRSAGTEAFF

j_call: TRBJ1-1
clone_size: -
v_call: TRBV6-6
d_call: -
cdr3_nt: TGTGCCAGCAGGGTGGAGACTGAAGCTTTCTTT
cdr3_aa: CASRVETEAFF

j_call: TRBJ1-6
clone_size: -
v_call: TRBV10-3
d_call: -
cdr3_nt: TGTGCCATCAGCCAGGGGTCCGATAATTCACCCCTCCACTTT
cdr3_aa: CAISQGSDNSPLHF

j_call: TRBJ2-7
clone_size: -
v_call: TRBV6-6
d_call: TRBD1
cdr3_nt: TGTGCCAGCAGTGACAGGGTTTACGAGCAGTACTTC
cdr3_aa: CASSDRVYEQYF

j_call: TRBJ1-2
clone_size: -
v_call: TRBV19
d_call: -
cdr3_nt: TGTGCCAGTAGTATATCGGGGGGCGCGGATGGCTACACCTTC
cdr3_aa: CASSISGGADGYTF

j_call: TRBJ1-1
clone_size: -
v_call: TRBV11-2
d_call: -
cdr3_nt: TGTGCCAGCAGCTTATTAGGGACATTGAACACTGAAGCTTTCTTT
cdr3_aa: CASSLLGTLNTEAFF

j_call: TRBJ1-6
clone_size: -
v_call: TRBV7-2
d_call: -
cdr3_nt: TGTGCCAGCAGCTTAGGAGGGCCCGACCCTACCCTCCACTTT
cdr3_aa: CASSLGGPDPTLHF

j_call: TRBJ2-1
clone_size: -
v_call: TRBV28
d_call: -
cdr3_nt: TGTGCCAGCACCCCCCCGACAGTTAGCTCCTACAATGAGCAGTTCTTC
cdr3_aa: CASTPPTVSSYNEQFF

j_call: TRBJ2-5
clone_size: few
v_call: TRBV3-1/TRBV3-2
d_call: TRBD2
cdr3_nt: TGTGCCAGCAGCCAACCCCGACAGGGGAGACTAGCGGGAGTTGGAGAGACCCAGTACTTC
cdr3_aa: CASSQPRQGRLAGVGETQYF

j_call: TRBJ1-2
clone_size: -
v_call: TRBV4-2
d_call: -
cdr3_nt: TGTGCCAGCAGCCCGGCCCCGGGTGGCTACACCTTC
cdr3_aa: CASSPAPGGYTF

j_call: TRBJ1-2
clone_size: -
v_call: TRBV28
d_call: -
cdr3_nt: TGTGCCAGCAGTTTAGGGGGCGCGTTAACCTACTATGGCTACACCTTC
cdr3_aa: CASSLGGALTYYGYTF

j_call: TRBJ2-3
clone_size: -
v_call: TRBV24-1
d_call: TRBD2
cdr3_nt: TGTGCCACCAGTGATGGGGTGACTAGCGGAACAGATACGCAGTATTTT
cdr3_aa: CATSDGVTSGTDTQYF

j_call: TRBJ2-1
clone_size: -
v_call: TRBV27
d_call: -
cdr3_nt: TGTGCCAGCAGAAAAATAAACTACAATGAGCAGTTCTTC
cdr3_aa: CASRKINYNEQFF

j_call: TRBJ2-1
clone_size: -
v_call: TRBV6-5
d_call: -
cdr3_nt: TGTGCCAGCAGTTCGCCTAGCGTATCCTACAATGAGCAGTTCTTC
cdr3_aa: CASSSPSVSYNEQFF

j_call: TRBJ2-7
clone_size: once
v_call: TRBV28
d_call: TRBD1
cdr3_nt: TGTGCCAGCACCTCAGACAGGGGATACGAGCAGTACTTC
cdr3_aa: CASTSDRGYEQYF

j_call: TRBJ2-7
clone_size: -
v_call: TRBV28
d_call: -
cdr3_nt: TGTGCCAGCAGGCCTAGCCTGAATTCCTACGAGCAGTACTTC
cdr3_aa: CASRPSLNSYEQYF

j_call: TRBJ2-5
clone_size: -
v_call: TRBV27
d_call: TRBD1
cdr3_nt: TGTGCCAGCAGTTCCGACCTCCCAGGGGGAGAGACCCAGTACTTC
cdr3_aa: CASSSDLPGGETQYF

j_call: TRBJ2-1
clone_size: -
v_call: TRBV27
d_call: -
cdr3_nt: TGTGCCAGCAGTTTATCGGTCCGACTGTCGGCCTACAATGAGCAGTTCTTC
cdr3_aa: CASSLSVRLSAYNEQFF

j_call: TRBJ1-6
clone_size: -
v_call: TRBV23-1
d_call: -
cdr3_nt: TGCGCCAGCTGCTCAGCCCTCCACTTT
cdr3_aa: CASCSALHF

j_call: TRBJ2-1
clone_size: -
v_call: TRBV15
d_call: TRBD2
cdr3_nt: TGTGCCACCAAGCTCCTAACCGGGACTAACAATGAGCAGTTCTTC
cdr3_aa: CATKLLTGTNNEQFF

j_call: TRBJ1-6
clone_size: few
v_call: TRBV5-1
d_call: -
cdr3_nt: TGCGCCAGCAGCTTGGAAGGACATAGGAATTCACCCCTCCACTTT
cdr3_aa: CASSLEGHRNSPLHF

j_call: TRBJ2-1
clone_size: -
v_call: TRBV19
d_call: TRBD2
cdr3_nt: TGTGCCAGTAGGATCGCTAGCGGGGGATACAATGAGCAGTTCTTC
cdr3_aa: CASRIASGGYNEQFF

j_call: TRBJ2-7
clone_size: few
v_call: TRBV7-3
d_call: TRBD1
cdr3_nt: TGTGCCAGCAGCATCCGACAGGGATTGTTGAACGAGCAGTACTTC
cdr3_aa: CASSIRQGLLNEQYF